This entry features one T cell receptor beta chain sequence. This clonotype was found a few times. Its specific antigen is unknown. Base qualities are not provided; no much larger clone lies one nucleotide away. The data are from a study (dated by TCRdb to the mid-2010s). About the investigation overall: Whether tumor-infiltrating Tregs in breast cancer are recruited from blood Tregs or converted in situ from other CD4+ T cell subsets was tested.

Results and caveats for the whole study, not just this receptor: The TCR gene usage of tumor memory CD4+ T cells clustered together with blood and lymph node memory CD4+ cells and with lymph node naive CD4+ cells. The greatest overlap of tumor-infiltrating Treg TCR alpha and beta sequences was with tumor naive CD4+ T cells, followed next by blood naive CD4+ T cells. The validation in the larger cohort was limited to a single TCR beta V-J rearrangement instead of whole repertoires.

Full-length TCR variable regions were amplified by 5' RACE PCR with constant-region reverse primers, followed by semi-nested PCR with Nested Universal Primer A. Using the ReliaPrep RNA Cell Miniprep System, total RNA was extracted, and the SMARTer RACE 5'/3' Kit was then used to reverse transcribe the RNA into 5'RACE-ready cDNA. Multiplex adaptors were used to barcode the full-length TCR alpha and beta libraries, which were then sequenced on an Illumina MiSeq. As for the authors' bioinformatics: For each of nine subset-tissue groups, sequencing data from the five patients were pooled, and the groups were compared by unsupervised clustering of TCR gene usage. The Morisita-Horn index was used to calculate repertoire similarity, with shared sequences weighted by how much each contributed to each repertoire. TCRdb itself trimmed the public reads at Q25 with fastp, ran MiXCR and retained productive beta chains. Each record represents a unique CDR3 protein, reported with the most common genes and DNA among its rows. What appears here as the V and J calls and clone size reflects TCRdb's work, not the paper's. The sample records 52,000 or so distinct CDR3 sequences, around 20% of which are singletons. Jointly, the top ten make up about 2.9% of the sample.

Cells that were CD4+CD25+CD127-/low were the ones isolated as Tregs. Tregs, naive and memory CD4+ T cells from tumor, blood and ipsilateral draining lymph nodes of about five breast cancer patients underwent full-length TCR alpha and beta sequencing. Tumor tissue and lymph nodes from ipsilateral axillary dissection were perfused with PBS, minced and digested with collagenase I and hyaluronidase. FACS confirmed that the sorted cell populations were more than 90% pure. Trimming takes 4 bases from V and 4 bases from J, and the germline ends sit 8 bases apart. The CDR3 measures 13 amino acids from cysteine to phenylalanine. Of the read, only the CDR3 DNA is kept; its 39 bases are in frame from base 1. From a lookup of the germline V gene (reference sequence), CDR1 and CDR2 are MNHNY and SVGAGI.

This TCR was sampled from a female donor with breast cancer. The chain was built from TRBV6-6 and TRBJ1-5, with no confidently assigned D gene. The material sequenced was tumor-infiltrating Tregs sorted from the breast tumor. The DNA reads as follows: TGTGCCAGCAGTTCCGGAGCGAATCAGCCCCAGCATTTT. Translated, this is CASSSGANQPQHF.